This TCR beta chain was recovered during a study of CD8 T cells in Susac syndrome. Sequencing of TCR beta drew on CD8+ and CD4+ T cells from blood. The controls were healthy donors who were matched for age and sex. FACS was used to enrich TEMRA cells, whereas the CD8+ and CD4+ T cells were obtained by negative isolation. The V end lost 0 bases, the J end lost 0 bases, and 6 bases lay between the germline ends. Germline assignment: CDR1 ENHRY and CDR2 SYGVKD. CDR3 length: 16 amino acids. The authors reverse transcribed roughly 0.45 to 1 ug RNA with random hexamers. Amplification of TCR beta CDR3 was carried out by immunoSEQ multiplex PCR, which covered 54 Vbeta and 13 Jbeta segments. MiXCR, applied by TCRdb to the immunoSEQ multiplex PCR reads, yields one record per CDR3 protein. The sample yields approximately 100,000 distinct CDR3 sequences, about 90% seen once.

This receptor was identified in a human donor in good health. The chain links TRBV10-3 to TRBJ2-6; TRBD1 might be the D (5 bases). The material sequenced was CD8+ T cells from PBMCs. CDR3 sequence (DNA): TGTGCCATCAGTGAGTCAGGGGACTCTGGGGCCAACGTCCTGACTTTC. It specifies CAISESGDSGANVLTF.